This is a list of T cell receptor beta chains from one sample in a study of OX40 agonist ivuxolimab in advanced cancers. Generated by immunoSEQ multiplex PCR, the TCRdb table keeps only in-frame clones and is missing some. This table holds roughly 56,000 clones, roughly 84% found once. The source was CD4+ or CD8+ T cells sorted from blood, collected in a trial of the OX40 agonist ivuxolimab. Receptor source: an adult with an advanced solid tumor such as melanoma, head and neck, liver or kidney cancer. The CDR3 runs from the conserved cysteine through the conserved F or W. The order of the fields is D gene, clone size, J gene, V gene, CDR3 DNA, CDR3 protein. D genes are given only for firm matches. Not every row has a clone size; where given, it reads once, few, many or a size class.

TRBD1 | . | TRBJ2-7 | TRBV2 | TGTGCCAGCAGTGAGACTTTGACAGGGTGGTTTATCTACGAGCAGTACTTC | CASSETLTGWFIYEQYF
. | few | TRBJ1-1 | TRBV4-1 | TGCGCCAGCAGCGCCGAGGGGAGCACTGAAGCTTTCTTT | CASSAEGSTEAFF
TRBD2 | . | TRBJ2-1 | TRBV5-6 | TGTGCCAGCAGCTTGGTTACTAGCGGGGAGCAGTTCTTC | CASSLVTSGEQFF
. | . | TRBJ1-5 | TRBV7-9 | TGTGCCAGCAGCTTAGGGGCAGACCCCAATCAGCCCCAGCATTTT | CASSLGADPNQPQHF
. | . | TRBJ2-4 | TRBV9 | TGTGCCAGCAGCGGCAGGGGGGGCTGGAACATTCAGTACTTC | CASSGRGGWNIQYF
TRBD1 | . | TRBJ2-1 | TRBV6-4 | TGTGCCAGCAGCCCAGGGACAGGGGGCCGGAATGAGCAGTTCTTC | CASSPGTGGRNEQFF
TRBD2 | . | TRBJ2-7 | TRBV9 | TGTGCCAGCAGCGCGGGGACTAGCGGGAAAGACGAGCAGTACTTC | CASSAGTSGKDEQYF
. | . | TRBJ2-3 | TRBV5-1 | TGCGCCAGCAGCGGGCCTTTTTCCTCATTAGATACGCAGTATTTT | CASSGPFSSLDTQYF
. | . | TRBJ1-1 | TRBV28 | TGTGCCAGCACCGCAGGGGACACTGAAGCTTTCTTT | CASTAGDTEAFF
. | . | TRBJ1-5 | TRBV19 | TGTGCCAGTAGTATAGTAGGGTTTCAGCCCCAGCATTTT | CASSIVGFQPQHF
. | . | TRBJ2-1 | TRBV21-1 | TGTGCCAGCAGCCCCCGAGGGGACATTTGTAGCGGGAGACTATACAATGAGCAGTTCTTC | CASSPRGDICSGRLYNEQFF
TRBD1 | . | TRBJ1-5 | TRBV6-5 | TGTGCCAGCAGTTATACGACAGGGAGCGATCAGCCCCAGCATTTT | CASSYTTGSDQPQHF
. | . | TRBJ1-2 | TRBV19 | TGTGCCAGTAGTATAGATCAGGGCAGGAATGGCTACACCTTC | CASSIDQGRNGYTF
TRBD1 | . | TRBJ1-5 | TRBV10-3 | TGTGCCATCAGTGAGCGACAGGGGAGGTCTAGCAATCAGCCCCAGCATTTT | CAISERQGRSSNQPQHF
. | . | TRBJ1-1 | TRBV29-1 | TGCAGCGTCCGATGGGGGGGCACTGAAGCTTTCTTT | CSVRWGGTEAFF
. | . | TRBJ2-5 | TRBV2 | TGTGCCAGCAGTGAGGGCCAGGGGTTTGAGACCCAGTACTTC | CASSEGQGFETQYF
. | . | TRBJ1-2 | TRBV13 | TGTGCCAGCAGCCCGGGTCGGGGTGGCTACACCTTC | CASSPGRGGYTF
. | . | TRBJ2-1 | TRBV7-9 | TGTGCCAGCAGCTTACCAGTCTACAGTGAGCAGTTCTTC | CASSLPVYSEQFF
. | once | TRBJ1-1 | TRBV21-1 | TGTGCCAGCAGCGTCCTGACCAGGACAGGGCGTATTGAAGCTTTCTTT | CASSVLTRTGRIEAFF
TRBD2 | . | TRBJ2-2 | TRBV5-1 | TGCGCCAGCAGCTTGGTTGGCGGGAGAGTCAACGGGGAGCTGTTTTTT | CASSLVGGRVNGELFF
. | few | TRBJ1-2 | TRBV2 | TGTGCCAGCAGTGTCAGAGTCTATGGCTACACCTTC | CASSVRVYGYTF
TRBD1 | . | TRBJ1-1 | TRBV4-2 | TGTGCCAGCAGCCAAGAAGGGACAGGCGACACTGAAGCTTTCTTT | CASSQEGTGDTEAFF
TRBD2 | . | TRBJ2-2 | TRBV7-2 | TGTGCCAGCAGCTTAAGGAGCGGGAGTGCTACCGGGGAGCTGTTTTTT | CASSLRSGSATGELFF
. | . | TRBJ1-5 | TRBV5-5 | TGTGCCAGCAGCTATGGGGCTTCGCAGCCCCAGCATTTT | CASSYGASQPQHF
. | . | TRBJ1-2 | TRBV21-1 | TGTGCCAGCAGCAAAGAGAGTCCTACAGCCCTATTGCACACCTTC | CASSKESPTALLHTF
. | few | TRBJ1-1 | TRBV6-1 | TGTGCCAGCAGTGAACTCGGGGGCCCGAACACTGAAGCTTTCTTT | CASSELGGPNTEAFF
. | . | TRBJ2-1 | TRBV7-3 | TGTGCCAGCAGCCCCACCGGCAATGAGCAGTTCTTC | CASSPTGNEQFF
. | . | TRBJ2-2 | TRBV30 | TGTGCCTGGGGGGCAGTGGGGGAGCTGTTTTTT | CAWGAVGELFF
. | . | TRBJ1-3 | TRBV7-2 | TGTGCCAGCAGCACCCAGGGAGGACCTGGAAACACCATATATTTT | CASSTQGGPGNTIYF
. | . | TRBJ2-7 | TRBV6-1 | TGTGCCAGCAGTGAAGGGGGGGCGATCGAGCAGTACTTC | CASSEGGAIEQYF
. | once | TRBJ2-2 | TRBV9 | TGTGCCAGCAGCCCCCGTGGGGCCTCGGGGCGGAGAACCGGGGAGCTGTTTTTT | CASSPRGASGRRTGELFF
. | few | TRBJ1-3 | TRBV6-1 | TGTGCCAGCAGTGAAGCGTCGGGGGCGCGGGGAAACACCATATATTTT | CASSEASGARGNTIYF
TRBD1 | . | TRBJ2-5 | TRBV7-8 | TGTGCCAGCAGCCAGGGACAGCAAGAGACCCAGTACTTC | CASSQGQQETQYF
TRBD2 | . | TRBJ2-1 | TRBV5-5 | TGTGCCAGCAGCTTGGGTGGGCTAGCGGGAGCCAACGGTGAGCAGTTCTTC | CASSLGGLAGANGEQFF
. | few | TRBJ1-3 | TRBV6-6 | TGTGCCAGCAGTTACGCCTTCTCTGGAAACACCATATATTTT | CASSYAFSGNTIYF
. | . | TRBJ1-1 | TRBV7-9 | TGTGCCAGCAGCTTAGATGTGGGTGGGGTGCAGAACACTGAAGCTTTCTTT | CASSLDVGGVQNTEAFF
TRBD2 | . | TRBJ2-3 | TRBV7-9 | TGTGCCAGCAGCTCCCCTCGGGTAGCGGGAAGTACAGATACGCAGTATTTT | CASSSPRVAGSTDTQYF